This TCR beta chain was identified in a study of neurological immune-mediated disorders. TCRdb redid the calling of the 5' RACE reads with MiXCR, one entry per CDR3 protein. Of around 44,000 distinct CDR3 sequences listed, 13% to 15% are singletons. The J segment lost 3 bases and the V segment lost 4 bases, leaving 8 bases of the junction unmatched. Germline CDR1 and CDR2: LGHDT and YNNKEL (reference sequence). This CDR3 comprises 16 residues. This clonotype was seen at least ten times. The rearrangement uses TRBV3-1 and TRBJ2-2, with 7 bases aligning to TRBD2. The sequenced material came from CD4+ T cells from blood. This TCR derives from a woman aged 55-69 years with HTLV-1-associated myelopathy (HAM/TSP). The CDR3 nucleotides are TGTGCCAGCAGCCTGCCCCGGGACTATCACACCGGGGAGCTGTTTTTT. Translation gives CASSLPRDYHTGELFF. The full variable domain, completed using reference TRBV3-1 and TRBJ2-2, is DTAVSQTPKYLVTQMGNDKSIKCEQNLGHDTMYWYKQDSKKFLKIMFSYNNKELIINETVPNRFSPKSPDKAHLNLHINSLELGDSAVYFCASSLPRDYHTGELFFGEGSRLTVL.